This T cell receptor beta chain was identified in a study of identifying expanded T cells in peripheral blood. V lost 0 bases, J lost 4 bases, and 14 bases lay in between. CDR1 is SGHRS, CDR2 YFSETQ, per germline. This CDR3 region has 16 residues. Data came from immunoSEQ multiplex PCR; TCRdb stores just in-frame clones and leaves some out. The sample carries around 100,000 clones, approximately 90% recorded once. This TCR was sampled from a person aged 18 to 75 in good health. The chain links TRBV5-1 to TRBJ2-1; a possible D gene is TRBD2 (6 bases). The sample was blood. The CDR3 DNA reads TGCGCCAGCAGCTTGGCCGGAGGGCACCCGTACAATGAGCAGTTCTTC. Translation gives CASSLAGGHPYNEQFF.